This T cell receptor (beta chain) was sequenced in a study of OX40 agonist ivuxolimab in advanced cancers. Study summary: Males comprised roughly four fifths of the group, whose mean age was 60 years (range about 20 to 79).

Overall study findings and caveats: Also showing low normalized T-cell clonal expansion were some of the nonresponders. Expanded peripheral T cells had an undetermined antigen specificity. Dose levels from 0.1 to 3.0 mg/kg saw CD4+ and CD8+ blood T cells expand clonally by week 6.

This table comes from immunoSEQ multiplex PCR, and its TCRdb copy is limited to in-frame clones, with some not included. The repertoire has 74,000 or so clones, 85% of them found once; the top ten carry 2% to 2.5%. The CDR3 consists of 11 residues. Germline loops: CDR1 SGHRS, CDR2 YFSETQ. V gave up 6 bases and J gave up 3 bases, with 5 bases separating them. There are a few counts of this clone. Its antigen is still unknown. The receptor comes from an adult with an advanced solid tumor such as melanoma, head and neck, liver or kidney cancer. The chain recombines TRBV5-1 with TRBJ2-3; D remains unclear. Material: CD4+ or CD8+ T cells sorted from blood, obtained in a trial of the OX40 agonist ivuxolimab. The CDR3 here is CASTETDTQYF. The CDR3 DNA reads as TGCGCCAGCACCGAGACAGATACGCAGTATTTT.